This TCR beta chain derives from a study of OX40 agonist ivuxolimab in advanced cancers. Looking at the study overall: Patients were dosed with the agonistic anti-OX40 (CD134) antibody ivuxolimab. The mean age was approximately 56 years, ranging from about 20 to 79, with under 90% of participants male.

Study results and limitations: Fewer expanded clones were found on average in CD4+ than in CD8+ T cells.

To note about this clone: Its antigen is undetermined.

Some clones are missing from TCRdb's copy, which holds only in-frame ones; the method was immunoSEQ multiplex PCR. The sample shows 60,000 or so clones, 65% to 90% of them seen only once. Germline V CDR1 and CDR2: MGHRA, YSYEKL. CDR3 length: 16 amino acids. Trimming took 4 bases from V and 1 from J, leaving 14 bases between them. The material was CD4+ or CD8+ T cells sorted from blood, obtained in a trial of the OX40 agonist ivuxolimab. This receptor was taken from an adult with an advanced solid tumor such as melanoma, head and neck, liver or kidney cancer. This chain joins TRBV4-1 and TRBJ1-3, with D unresolved. The CDR3 nucleotides read TGCGCCAGCAGCCCGCTGGGAGGACGTTCTGGAAACACCATATATTTT. Protein: CASSPLGGRSGNTIYF.